These 19 T cell receptor beta chains originate from one sample sequenced in a study of OX40 agonist ivuxolimab in advanced cancers. TCRdb's copy holds only in-frame clones and misses some; the assay was immunoSEQ multiplex PCR. The sample yields tens of thousands of clones, about 80% seen once. The sequenced sample was CD4+ or CD8+ T cells sorted from blood, obtained in a trial of the OX40 agonist ivuxolimab. These receptors were collected from an adult with an advanced solid tumor such as melanoma, head and neck, liver or kidney cancer.

The chain employs TRBV5-6 and TRBJ1-4; 7 bases line up with TRBD1. Germline-derived CDR1 and CDR2 are SGHDT and YYEEEE. The CDR3 is made up of 15 amino acids. The ends lost 4 bases at V and 8 bases at J; junction bases unmatched: 11. The CDR3 region is CASSASGTVGEKLFF. CDR3 in DNA: TGTGCCAGCAGCGCCTCCGGGACAGTGGGCGAAAAACTGTTTTTT.

The chain carries TRBV7-2 and TRBJ2-7; the match to TRBD1 covers 8 bases. The CDR3 runs to 14 residues. CDR1 is SGHTA and CDR2 is FQGNSA in the germline V gene. V trimming: 1 base; J trimming: 5 bases; junction bases outside the gene matches: 4. CDR3 DNA sequence: TGTGCCAGCAGCTTAGGACAGGGGATCAACGAGCAGTACTTC. It is translated as CASSLGQGINEQYF.

The V and J genes are TRBV6-5 and TRBJ1-2; TRBD1 matches 7 bases. In germline, CDR1 is MNHEY, CDR2 SVGAGI. The CDR3 spans 13 residues. The V segment lost 5 bases and the J segment 4 bases; nucleotides outside the gene matches: 4. The CDR3 DNA sequence: TGTGCCAGCAGTCGGGGACAGACCTATGGCTACACCTTC. Its protein is CASSRGQTYGYTF.

V and J are TRBV11-3 and TRBJ2-3; 8 nucleotides align to TRBD1. The CDR3 contains 15 residues. Trimming cost V 5 bases and J 2 bases; bases outside gene matches: 6. Germline V gene sequence: CDR1 SGHNT, CDR2 YENEEA. For the CDR3, the DNA is TGTGCCAGCAGCGCGGGACAGGCTTTCACAGATACGCAGTATTTT. Translated: CASSAGQAFTDTQYF.

The rearrangement uses TRBV19 and TRBJ2-3; weak D call: TRBD1 (8 bases). The CDR3 contains 16 residues. Per the germline V gene, CDR1 is LNHDA and CDR2 is SQIVND (reference sequence). V was clipped by 5 bases and J by 4 bases, with 19 bases between them. The CDR3 nucleotides read TGTGCCAGTAGTCCAAGGACAGGGAGGGTGGCAGATACGCAGTATTTT. Encoded protein: CASSPRTGRVADTQYF. The full variable domain, rest sourced from reference TRBV19 and TRBJ2-3, is DGGITQSPKYLFRKEGQNVTLSCEQNLNHDAMYWYRQDPGQGLRLIYYSQIVNDFQKGDIAEGYSVSREKKESFPLTVTSAQKNPTAFYLCASSPRTGRVADTQYFGPGTRLTVL.

The V gene is TRBV7-9, the J gene TRBJ2-7; TRBD2 aligns across 8 bases. CDR3 length: 14 residues. With 1 base clipped from V and 4 bases from J, the junction kept 3 bases outside the gene matches. Germline V gene lookup returns CDR1 SEHNR and CDR2 FQNEAQ (reference sequence). CDR3 sequence (DNA): TGTGCCAGCAGCTTAGAATTAGCGGGGTACGAGCAGTACTTC. Translating it yields CASSLELAGYEQYF.

This rearrangement joins TRBV29-1 to TRBJ1-2, with D unclear. This CDR3 has 14 amino acids. With 3 bases removed from V and 7 bases from J, the gap between germline ends came to 18 bases. The germline CDR1 and CDR2 sequences are SQVTM and ANQGSEA. For the CDR3, the DNA is TGCAGCGTTGAGGTTGGGCGTGCCAACGGTGGCTACACCTTC. This translates into CSVEVGRANGGYTF.

The genes are TRBV7-2 and TRBJ1-2; D not certain. V gave up 5 bases and J gave up 8 bases, with 24 bases separating them. The CDR3 runs 16 residues. From germline, CDR1 is SGHTA and CDR2 FQGNSA. Here the CDR3 reads CASSPRQNRMTRGYTF. DNA of the CDR3: TGTGCCAGCAGCCCCAGACAAAACCGCATGACGAGGGGCTACACCTTC. Supplemented by reference TRBV7-2 and TRBJ1-2, the full variable domain reads GAGVSQSPSNKVTEKGKDVELRCDPISGHTALYWYRQSLGQGLEFLIYFQGNSAPDKSGLPSDRFSAERTGGSVSTLTIQRTQQEDSAVYLCASSPRQNRMTRGYTFGSGTRLTVV.

The V and J genes are TRBV7-9 and TRBJ1-1; D remains unclear. The length of the CDR3 is 14 residues. The ends were cut back, 5 bases at V and 1 base at J, with 11 bases in the middle. Germline-derived CDR1 and CDR2 are SEHNR and FQNEAQ (reference sequence). CDR3: CASSRDVGNTEAFF. CDR3 sequence (DNA): TGTGCCAGCAGCCGCGACGTAGGGAACACTGAAGCTTTCTTT.

V and J are TRBV5-1 and TRBJ1-3; D is uncertain. V was pared by 0 bases and J by 0 bases, with 1 base between. The CDR3 is 13 residues long. CDR1 SGHRS and CDR2 YFSETQ come from the germline V gene. The CDR3 loop reads CASSLDSGNTIYF. CDR3 in DNA: TGCGCCAGCAGCTTGGACTCTGGAAACACCATATATTTT.

The chain carries TRBV4-3 and TRBJ1-2; no definite D call. Trimming stripped 0 bases from V and 8 bases from J, with 22 bases between. In germline, CDR1 is LGHNA, CDR2 YSLEER. The CDR3 sequence is 17 residues long. CDR3 loop: CASSQEPENRPWRGYTF. In DNA form, the CDR3 reads TGCGCCAGCAGCCAAGAACCGGAGAACCGACCCTGGCGAGGCTACACCTTC.

The gene calls are TRBV6-4 and TRBJ2-1; no firm D call. Between the trimmed V and J ends, which lost 6 bases and 0 bases, there was a span of 12 bases. This CDR3 contains 15 residues. Germline CDR1 and CDR2: MRHNA and SNTAGT. CDR3 region: CASSEDGNSYNEQFF. In DNA, the CDR3 is TGTGCCAGCAGCGAGGACGGCAACTCCTACAATGAGCAGTTCTTC.

As concerns this clone: The sample carries other DNA sequences with the same CDR3. The gene calls are TRBV19 and TRBJ2-2, with 7 bases fitting TRBD1. V shed 1 base and J 4 bases; nucleotides not matched to a gene: 3. Germline loops: CDR1 LNHDA, CDR2 SQIVND (reference sequence). The CDR3 extends over 15 amino acids. CDR3 nucleotide sequence: TGTGCCAGTAGTATAGGGACAGGTAGCACCGGGGAGCTGTTTTTT. This gives the protein CASSIGTGSTGELFF.

V and J are TRBV9 and TRBJ2-3; maybe TRBD1 (6 bases). The CDR3 sequence is 16 residues long. The V end was cut by 1 base, the J end by 7 bases, with 19 bases between. Germline values: CDR1 SGDLS, CDR2 YYNGEE. In DNA, the CDR3 is TGTGCCAGCAGCGTATTACAGGGCACGGAACCTCATACGCAGTATTTT. It translates to CASSVLQGTEPHTQYF. Filled out from reference TRBV9 and TRBJ2-3, the complete variable domain reads DSGVTQTPKHLITATGQRVTLRCSPRSGDLSVYWYQQSLDQGLQFLIQYYNGEERAKGNILERFSAQQFPDLHSELNLSSLELGDSALYFCASSVLQGTEPHTQYFGPGTRLTVL.

The chain combines TRBV14 with TRBJ1-3; D unresolved. This CDR3 region has 15 residues. V shed 4 bases and J shed 0 bases, with 10 bases lying between them. Germline V gene lookup returns CDR1 SGHDN and CDR2 FVKESK. The CDR3 DNA follows: TGTGCCAGCAGCCGGCAGTACACCTCTGGAAACACCATATATTTT. Protein product: CASSRQYTSGNTIYF.

V gene TRBV6-4 combines with J gene TRBJ2-7, with 8 positions matching TRBD2. The trim removed 5 bases at V and 3 bases at J, leaving 6 bases unmatched. Germline V gene lookup returns CDR1 MRHNA and CDR2 SNTAGT. This CDR3 is built from 14 residues. CDR3 sequence (DNA): TGTGCCAGCAGTTACCTGCGGGGGGTCTACGAGCAGTACTTC. Amino acids: CASSYLRGVYEQYF.

The genes are TRBV21-1 and TRBJ1-1; the DNA was not compared with TRBD1, the D call given in the table. TRBV21-1 is an annotated pseudogene. This CDR3 is built from 13 residues. The CDR3 is CASSKGRGSEAFF. CDR3 DNA: TGTGCCAGCAGCAAGGGCAGGGGAAGTGAAGCTTTCTTT.

The V gene is TRBV19, the J gene TRBJ2-5, with TRBD1 matching 10 bases. Looked up from germline, CDR1 is LNHDA and CDR2 is SQIVND (reference sequence). With V trimmed by 4 bases and J by 5 bases, 7 bases remained unmatched. The CDR3 has 15 residues. CDR3 residues: CASSNRDRGQETQYF. As DNA, the CDR3 is TGTGCCAGTAGTAACCGTGACAGGGGGCAGGAGACCCAGTACTTC. The whole variable domain, filled in from reference TRBV19 and TRBJ2-5, reads DGGITQSPKYLFRKEGQNVTLSCEQNLNHDAMYWYRQDPGQGLRLIYYSQIVNDFQKGDIAEGYSVSREKKESFPLTVTSAQKNPTAFYLCASSNRDRGQETQYFGPGTRLLVL.

The gene calls are TRBV7-2 and TRBJ2-7; D call uncertain. Trimming removed 2 bases at V and 5 bases at J, with 4 bases between. The CDR3 runs to 11 residues. Germline CDR1 is SGHTA and CDR2 is FQGNSA. The CDR3 sequence: CASSLSHEQYF. The CDR3 DNA sequence: TGTGCCAGCAGCTTATCCCACGAGCAGTACTTC.